The 12 T cell receptor beta chains reported below all come from one sample, sequenced in a study of human T cells and chemical hapten exposure. As for time point: patch test 1, 2 weeks after DPC sensitization. Treatment meaning: therapeutic diphenylcyclopropenone sensitization with weekly scalp DPC. TCRdb reprocessed the RACE reads via MiXCR and lists one record per CDR3 protein. Of under 150,000 distinct CDR3 sequences listed, about 12% are singletons. Sequencing was performed on whole blood, taken in connection with sensitization to the hapten diphenylcyclopropenone (DPC). The receptors shown here come from a woman in her forties or fifties with alopecia areata. Some clones in this sample may be carry-over from other donors' samples.

V is TRBV6-2 or TRBV6-3 and J is TRBJ1-5; D is uncertain. This CDR3 comprises 13 residues. V was trimmed by 7 bases and J by 1 base, leaving 8 bases between them. The germline CDR1 and CDR2 sequences are MNHEY and SVGEGT. In nucleotides, the CDR3 is TGTGCCAGCACCCGCGACAGCAATCAGCCCCAGCATTTT. Its protein product is CASTRDSNQPQHF.

The chain is built from TRBV18 and TRBJ2-3; D is possibly TRBD2 (5 bases). With 6 bases removed from V and 4 bases from J, the gap between germline ends came to 8 bases. Germline V lookup: CDR1 KGHSH, CDR2 LQKENI. There are 12 residues in the CDR3. The DNA for the CDR3 is TGTGCCAGCTCCCGGGAAGCAGATACGCAGTATTTT. Translating it yields CASSREADTQYF. Combining the CDR3 with reference TRBV18 and TRBJ2-3 gives the whole variable domain NAGVMQNPRHLVRRRGQEARLRCSPMKGHSHVYWYRQLPEEGLKFMVYLQKENIIDESGMPKERFSAEFPKEGPSILRIQQVVRGDSAAYFCASSREADTQYFGPGTRLTVL.

This clonotype has just a few counts. V and J are TRBV6-6 and TRBJ2-5, with D unresolved. This CDR3 contains 11 residues. CDR1 and CDR2 from the germline V gene are MNHNY and SVGAGI (reference sequence). Trimming cost V 5 bases and J 7 bases, with 8 bases left between them. CDR3 DNA: TGTGCCAGCAGTCCTTTTGGGACCCAGTACTTC. Translated: CASSPFGTQYF.

This clonotype was picked up a small number of times. The V and J genes are TRBV24-1 and TRBJ1-5; D uncertain. Trimming removed 0 bases from V and 8 bases from J, with 4 bases in between. The CDR3 consists of 12 residues. Germline CDR1 reads KGHDR; CDR2 reads SFDVKD. CDR3 nucleotides: TGTGCCACCAGTGATTTGGGGGAGCCCCAGCATTTT. It translates to CATSDLGEPQHF.

The chain couples TRBV18 to TRBJ2-7; 8 bases are a match to TRBD1. The V gene's germline CDR1 is KGHSH and CDR2 LQKENI. V gave up 1 base and J gave up 7 bases; unmatched junction bases: 6. The CDR3 loop spans 14 amino acids. In nucleotides, the CDR3 is TGTGCCAGCTCACCACTGGACAGGGCGGGGGAGCAGTACTTC. Protein product: CASSPLDRAGEQYF.

This clonotype was seen only a few times. The chain has TRBV4-3 and TRBJ2-1, with 8 bases identical to TRBD1. This CDR3 is 16 amino acids long. Germline V CDR1 and CDR2: LGHNA, YSLEER. The ends lost 4 bases at V and 6 bases at J; junction bases unmatched: 11. For the CDR3, the DNA is TGCGCCAGCAGCCCAGAGGACAGGGACCTCGCCAATGAGCAGTTCTTC. Protein sequence: CASSPEDRDLANEQFF.

The chain recombines TRBV20-1 with TRBJ2-3; weak D call: TRBD1 (5 bases). The CDR3 is 12 residues long. The ends were cut back, 1 base at V and 4 bases at J, with 6 bases in the middle. From germline, CDR1 is DFQATT and CDR2 SNEGSKA (reference sequence). CDR3 in DNA: TGCAGTGCTAGAGGCAGGGCAGATACGCAGTATTTT. Translating it yields CSARGRADTQYF.

The chain is built from TRBV5-1 and TRBJ1-2; D gene unclear. Germline CDR1 SGHRS, CDR2 YFSETQ. The CDR3 has 14 residues. Trimming pared 1 base from V and 0 bases from J, leaving 7 bases between. The CDR3 bases are TGCGCCAGCAGCTTGTTTCAGGCTAACTATGGCTACACCTTC. Encoded protein: CASSLFQANYGYTF. The whole variable domain, remainder taken from reference TRBV5-1 and TRBJ1-2, is KAGVTQTPRYLIKTRGQQVTLSCSPISGHRSVSWYQQTPGQGLQFLFEYFSETQRNKGNFPGRFSGRQFSNSRSEMNVSTLELGDSALYLCASSLFQANYGYTFGSGTRLTVV.

The V and J genes are TRBV28 and TRBJ2-5, with 7 bases matching TRBD1. The J segment lost 3 bases and the V segment lost 5 bases, leaving 6 bases of the junction unmatched. Germline values: CDR1 MDHEN, CDR2 SYDVKM. The CDR3 is made up of 14 amino acids. This CDR3 reads CASSRAGTEETQYF. Here the CDR3 DNA reads TGTGCCAGCAGTCGCGCCGGGACAGAAGAGACCCAGTACTTC.

This clonotype was seen more than once but under ten times. The chain has TRBV20-1 and TRBJ1-3, with no clear D. There are 14 residues in the CDR3. Between the trimmed V and J ends, which lost 3 bases and 0 bases, there was a span of 9 bases. The germline gives CDR1 DFQATT, CDR2 SNEGSKA (reference sequence). CDR3 DNA: TGCAGTGCTAGGAACCGGAGCTCTGGAAACACCATATATTTT. Translation gives CSARNRSSGNTIYF.

This clonotype occurred many times. This rearrangement joins TRBV20-1 to TRBJ1-2, with D unclear. V lost 6 bases and J 4 bases, leaving 3 bases between the germline ends. The germline CDR1 and CDR2 sequences are DFQATT and SNEGSKA (reference sequence). The CDR3 contains 9 residues. The CDR3 DNA is TGCAGTGCAGGCTATGGCTACACCTTC. Residues: CSAGYGYTF.

This clonotype was counted at least ten times. V usage is TRBV7-9 and J usage is TRBJ1-2; D uncertain. The V gene's germline CDR1 is SEHNR and CDR2 FQNEAQ (reference sequence). V was cut by 4 bases and J by 4 bases, with 7 bases left in between. This CDR3 has 12 residues. The CDR3 region is CASSSGLYGYTF. The CDR3 region has the DNA TGTGCCAGCAGCTCAGGCCTCTATGGCTACACCTTC. The full variable domain, its missing parts supplied by reference TRBV7-9 and TRBJ1-2, is DTGVSQNPRHKITKRGQNVTFRCDPISEHNRLYWYRQTLGQGPEFLTYFQNEAQLEKSRLLSDRFSAERPKGSFSTLEIQRTEQGDSAMYLCASSSGLYGYTFGSGTRLTVV.